Given below is one T cell receptor (beta chain) in context. The entry originates in a study of blood T cell repertoires in COVID-19. Turning to the study itself: Sites across the United States, Italy and Spain contributed samples from acute and convalescent COVID-19. PBMCs, B-cell-depleted T cells, or T cells provided the cDNA or gDNA that made up the material.

Per the original methods: Reference gene primer amplification gave nucleated cell count estimates. Data came from immunoSEQ multiplex PCR; TCRdb stores just in-frame clones and leaves some out. That table supplies the V and J calls and clone size; D and trimming were determined from the DNA. Seen here are 60,000 to 85,000 clones, 60% to 80% observed once, and the top ten hold more than 10%. Germline V gene data show CDR1 as MNHEY and CDR2 as SVGEGT. The CDR3 has 17 amino acids. V was pared by 5 bases and J by 0 bases, with 7 bases of the junction left unmatched. The chain joins TRBV6-2 or TRBV6-3 to TRBJ2-5, with 12 bases lining up with TRBD2. The sample taken for sequencing was peripheral blood. The clonotype originates from a human donor in a cohort sampled during active COVID-19. The CDR3 spells CASSPFLAGGYQETQYF. The DNA for the CDR3 is TGTGCCAGCAGTCCCTTCCTAGCGGGAGGGTACCAAGAGACCCAGTACTTC.